The following is a T cell receptor (beta chain) sequence with its context. Its target is unknown. Germline-derived CDR1 and CDR2 are SEHNR and FQNEAQ (reference sequence). Trimming shortened V by 5 bases and J by 8 bases, and 15 bases separated the two germline ends. The CDR3 spans 14 residues. This entry belongs to a study of CD8+ T cells in alopecia areata. Study results and limitations: Between patients, shared TCR sequences were less clear than in mice. This was possibly due in part to HLA diversity in the patient population.

The treatment denotes: oral pan-JAK inhibitor, 5-10 mg twice daily. Extracted RNA was reverse transcribed, and the resulting cDNA served as sequencing template. TCRdb's table, derived via immunoSEQ multiplex PCR, lists solely in-frame clones and lacks some. In the table there are some 110,000 clones, roughly three fifths of which are singletons. This receptor was identified in a human donor with alopecia areata. The sequencing here drew on CD8+ T cells sorted from blood, taken at week 24, from a patient treated with tofacitinib. The chain is built from TRBV7-9 and TRBJ1-4; D gene ambiguous. The CDR3 protein is CASSPGAPPEKLFF. CDR3 DNA: TGTGCCAGCAGCCCCGGTGCGCCCCCGGAAAAACTGTTTTTT.